Detailed here is one T cell receptor beta chain. This clonotype was seen more than once but under ten times. The antigen it recognizes is unknown. No base qualities exist here, and no much larger clone lies one base off it. The germline V and J ends show losses of 3 bases and 1 base respectively, and no gene match explains 4 bases of the junction. According to the germline V gene, CDR1 reads MGHRA and CDR2 reads YSYEKL. The CDR3 numbers 16 residues from cysteine through phenylalanine. CDR3 DNA only is kept here, 48 bases in frame from base 1. The data stem from a study of T cell repertoires in cytomegalovirus infection (dated by TCRdb to the late 2010s). General notes on the study: Donor HLA type was relevant to the analysis, as public TCR beta signatures indicated carriage of CMV infection together with the matching HLA type.

Instrument used: Illumina HiSeq 1500. The public reads were reprocessed in TCRdb via fastp at Q25 and MiXCR, keeping in-frame beta chains. Identical CDR3 protein sequences are pooled into one entry, listed with their most common genes and DNA. In all, the sample holds some 700,000 distinct CDR3 sequences, and 35% to 45% of those were seen once. The top ten clones comprise around 2.6% of the sample. General study outcomes and caveats: In the ex vivo response, HLA-C-restricted CMV-specific TCR beta clonotypes were dominant, and in two of eight donors the single most frequent clonotype came from this HLA-C-restricted group. Carriers of CMV infection plus the relevant HLA type were discriminated by the cumulative frequency of public TCR beta family members in the study cohort and in an independent roughly 350-donor cohort.

This chain joins TRBV4-1 to TRBJ2-2, with 8 bases matching TRBD1. The specimen sequenced was PBMCs. The TCR comes from a human donor in good health (CMV status not recorded). Some clones in this sample may be carry-over from other donors' samples. The CDR3 here reads CASSQTGTGNTGELFF. The nucleotide sequence reads as follows: TGCGCCAGCAGCCAGACCGGGACAGGGAACACCGGGGAGCTGTTTTTT.